Detailed here is one T cell receptor beta chain. Its antigen is not known. The data stem from a study of blood T cells in healthy people across ages. Study-wide points: TCR beta diversity per million T cells fell roughly linearly with age.

Through a sample-barcoded 5' primer and a J-beta primer mix, a second PCR was run for roughly 6 to 11 cycles. TCRdb independently ran MiXCR on the 5' RACE reads; one entry per CDR3 protein. The data hold 1.5 million or so distinct CDR3 sequences, with 42% observed a single time. The CDR3 extends over 19 amino acids. The germline gives CDR1 LGHDT, CDR2 YNNKEL (reference sequence). The V gene end was trimmed by 0 bases and the J gene end by 0 bases; junction bases not matched to a gene: 9. The chain employs TRBV3-1 and TRBJ2-1; 9 nucleotides agree with TRBD2. The sequence was collected from a woman between 18 and 29 years old in good health. Material for sequencing was blood. The CDR3 sequence: CASSQEVAGAMSSYNEQFF. For the CDR3, the DNA is TGTGCCAGCAGCCAAGAGGTAGCGGGGGCTATGAGCTCCTACAATGAGCAGTTCTTC.